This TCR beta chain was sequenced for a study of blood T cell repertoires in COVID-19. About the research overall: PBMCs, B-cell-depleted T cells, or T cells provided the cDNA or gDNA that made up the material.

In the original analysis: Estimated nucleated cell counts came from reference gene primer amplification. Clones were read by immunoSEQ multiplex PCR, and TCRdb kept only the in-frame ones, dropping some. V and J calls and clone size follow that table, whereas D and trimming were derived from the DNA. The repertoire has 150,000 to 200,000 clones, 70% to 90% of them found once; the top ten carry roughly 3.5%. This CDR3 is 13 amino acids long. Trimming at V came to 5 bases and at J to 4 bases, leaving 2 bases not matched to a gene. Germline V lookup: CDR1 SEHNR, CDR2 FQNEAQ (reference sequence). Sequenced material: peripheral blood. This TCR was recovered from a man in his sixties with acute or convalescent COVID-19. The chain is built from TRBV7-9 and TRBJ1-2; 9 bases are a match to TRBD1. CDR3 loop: CASSTDRGYGYTF. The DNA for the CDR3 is TGTGCCAGCAGCACGGACAGGGGCTATGGCTACACCTTC. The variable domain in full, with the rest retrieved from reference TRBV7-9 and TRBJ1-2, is DTGVSQNPRHKITKRGQNVTFRCDPISEHNRLYWYRQTLGQGPEFLTYFQNEAQLEKSRLLSDRFSAERPKGSFSTLEIQRTEQGDSAMYLCASSTDRGYGYTFGSGTRLTVV.